Each of the 24 T cell receptor beta chains below was sequenced from the same sample in a study of blood T cell repertoires in COVID-19. The repertoire was sequenced with immunoSEQ multiplex PCR; TCRdb's copy has only in-frame clones and lacks some. The sample shows 65,000 to 100,000 clones, around 88% of them seen only once. Sample: peripheral blood. The receptors were sampled from an elderly woman with acute or convalescent COVID-19.

This clone was counted between two and nine times. CDR3 sequence: CASSPNRGSGLAGVTEVYNEQFF. CDR3 in DNA: TGTGCCAGCAGCCCGAACAGGGGTTCGGGACTAGCGGGGGTTACCGAGGTGTACAATGAGCAGTTCTTC. V gene TRBV3-1 (or the pseudogene TRBV3-2) combines with J gene TRBJ2-1; 14 nucleotides match TRBD2. Germline V gives CDR1 LGHDT, CDR2 YNNKEL (reference sequence). The CDR3 contains 23 residues. Trimming cost V 4 bases and J 4 bases; bases outside gene matches: 24.

The rearrangement links TRBV2 to TRBJ2-5; D is possibly TRBD2 (6 bases). Germline CDR1 is SNHLY and CDR2 is FYNNEI. The CDR3 runs 13 residues. V was shortened by 7 bases and J by 4 bases, with 13 bases between the two germline ends. The CDR3 DNA is TGTGCCAGCAAGGGGCGGGGAGGAGAGACCCAGTACTTC. Its protein is CASKGRGGETQYF. The full variable domain, its missing parts supplied by reference TRBV2 and TRBJ2-5, is EPEVTQTPSHQVTQMGQEVILRCVPISNHLYFYWYRQILGQKVEFLVSFYNNEISEKSEIFDDQFSVERPDGSNFTLKIRSTKLEDSAMYFCASKGRGGETQYFGPGTRLLVL.

This clone appeared a single time. The rearrangement joins TRBV5-1 to TRBJ2-1; TRBD1 is a possible D gene (5 bases). Germline V gives CDR1 SGHRS, CDR2 YFSETQ. This CDR3 comprises 16 residues. V lost 0 bases and J 3 bases, leaving 13 bases between the germline ends. The CDR3 DNA follows: TGCGCCAGCAGCTTGGACGCCCTAAGGGGCTACAATGAGCAGTTCTTC. Translated, it gives CASSLDALRGYNEQFF.

V gene TRBV20-1 combines with J gene TRBJ2-1, with 9 bases that match TRBD2. The CDR3 totals 14 residues. CDR1 is DFQATT, CDR2 SNEGSKA, per germline (reference sequence). V lost 3 bases to trimming and J lost 1 base; unmatched junction nucleotides: 1. CDR3 loop: CSASLAGSYNEQFF. CDR3 sequence (DNA): TGCAGTGCTAGTCTAGCGGGATCCTACAATGAGCAGTTCTTC.

The chain combines TRBV9 with TRBJ1-3; the D is unclear. CDR1 is SGDLS and CDR2 is YYNGEE in the germline V gene. The CDR3 sequence is 14 residues long. V lost 0 bases, J lost 7 bases, and 11 bases lay in between. The CDR3 DNA sequence: TGTGCCAGCAGCGTAGCAGGTATTGCGAACACCATATATTTT. Translation gives CASSVAGIANTIYF.

The chain recombines TRBV10-3 with TRBJ2-2; D call uncertain. CDR1 is ENHRY and CDR2 is SYGVKD in the germline V gene. Trimming cost V 2 bases and J 8 bases, with 12 bases left between them. This CDR3 spans 14 amino acids. CDR3: CAISENGRTGELFF. CDR3 bases: TGTGCCATCAGTGAGAACGGTCGTACTGGGGAGCTGTTTTTT.

The rearrangement joins TRBV5-4 to TRBJ1-6, with 10 bases matching TRBD1. The V gene end was trimmed by 5 bases and the J gene end by 2 bases; junction bases not matched to a gene: 4. Per the germline V gene, CDR1 is SGHNT and CDR2 is YYREEE (reference sequence). This CDR3 has 16 amino acids. The CDR3 DNA follows: TGTGCCAGCAGGAGACAGGGGGCGACCTATAATTCACCCCTCCACTTT. The encoded protein is CASRRQGATYNSPLHF.

DNA for the CDR3: TGTGCCAGCAGCCAACAGGCCTCGAACACTGAAGCTTTCTTT. Translated, it gives CASSQQASNTEAFF. The chain has TRBV3-1 (or the pseudogene TRBV3-2) and TRBJ1-1; D gene uncertain. Germline CDR1 reads LGHDT; CDR2 reads YNNKEL (reference sequence). V was shortened by 2 bases and J by 1 base, with 8 bases between the two germline ends. The CDR3 is 14 amino acids.

The chain has TRBV23-1 and TRBJ2-2; D is possibly TRBD1 (5 bases). TRBV23-1 is marked as an open reading frame, function uncertain. The CDR3 contains 14 residues. V was shortened by 10 bases and J by 4 bases, with 16 bases between the two germline ends. The CDR3 DNA reads as TGCGCCACCGACCCCTCAGGGCCCACCGGGGAGCTGTTTTTT. Translation: CATDPSGPTGELFF.

This rearrangement joins TRBV24-1 to TRBJ2-7, with D possibly TRBD2 on 6 matching bases. Germline V CDR1 and CDR2: KGHDR, SFDVKD. The CDR3 loop spans 17 amino acids. Trimming left V 3 bases short and J 3 bases short, with 20 bases between. This CDR3 reads CATSDPPYMEGYYEQYF. CDR3 DNA: TGTGCCACCAGTGATCCACCCTACATGGAGGGGTACTACGAGCAGTACTTC.

V is TRBV5-1 and J is TRBJ2-1; 7 bases fit TRBD1. J was trimmed by 2 bases and V by 0 bases; bases with no gene match: 2. In germline, CDR1 is SGHRS, CDR2 YFSETQ. This CDR3 spans 15 amino acids. The CDR3 here is CASSLEGAAYNEQFF. The CDR3 DNA follows: TGCGCCAGCAGCTTGGAGGGGGCGGCCTACAATGAGCAGTTCTTC.

The chain combines TRBV2 with TRBJ2-2; tentatively, D is TRBD2 (6 bases). Trimming took off 7 bases at V and 4 bases at J, with 16 bases between the two ends. This CDR3 has 15 amino acids. Germline-derived CDR1 and CDR2 are SNHLY and FYNNEI. CDR3 nucleotide sequence: TGTGCCAGCACGGTACCTCTGGGAGGCACCGGGGAGCTGTTTTTT. It encodes CASTVPLGGTGELFF.

The chain couples TRBV11-2 to TRBJ2-3; TRBD1 matches at 9 bases. From germline, CDR1 is SGHAT and CDR2 FQNNGV. The CDR3 length is 15 residues. The trim removed 3 bases at V and 1 base at J, leaving 2 bases unmatched. CDR3 residues: CASSLWTGGTDTQYF. CDR3 bases: TGTGCCAGCAGCTTGTGGACAGGGGGCACAGATACGCAGTATTTT.

V usage is TRBV6-6 and J usage is TRBJ2-1, with no clear D. V gave up 4 bases and J gave up 7 bases, with 5 bases separating them. CDR1 and CDR2 from the germline V gene are MNHNY and SVGAGI (reference sequence). The CDR3 has 11 amino acids. Written as DNA, the CDR3 is TGTGCCAGCAGTTCAGCGAATGAGCAGTTCTTC. The encoded protein is CASSSANEQFF.

V and J are TRBV4-3 and TRBJ1-2; D uncertain. Germline lookup yields CDR1 LGHNA and CDR2 YSLEER. Trimming shortened V by 0 bases and J by 7 bases, and 12 bases separated the two germline ends. CDR3 size: 14 residues. The CDR3 here is CASSQDPYSGGYTF. In DNA form, the CDR3 reads TGCGCCAGCAGCCAAGATCCGTACTCTGGTGGCTACACCTTC.

This chain joins TRBV19 and TRBJ1-1; weak D call: TRBD1 (5 bases). V dropped 5 bases and J dropped 7 bases, with 11 bases sitting between them. Germline values: CDR1 LNHDA, CDR2 SQIVND (reference sequence). This CDR3 comprises 12 residues. CDR3 region: CASSFQGGEAFF. The CDR3 DNA reads as TGTGCCAGTAGTTTCCAGGGAGGTGAAGCTTTCTTT.

The chain is built from TRBV6-4 and TRBJ1-2; TRBD1 matches 7 bases. Germline V gene lookup returns CDR1 MRHNA and CDR2 SNTAGT. With 3 bases clipped from V and 4 bases from J, the junction kept 11 bases outside the gene matches. The length of the CDR3 is 16 residues. CDR3 coding DNA: TGTGCCAGCAGTGAGTCCCCGGGACAGCCCTCCTATGGCTACACCTTC. Amino acid sequence: CASSESPGQPSYGYTF.

The genes are TRBV19 and TRBJ1-2, with D possibly being TRBD1 (5 bases). Germline CDR1 and CDR2: LNHDA and SQIVND (reference sequence). The CDR3 length is 13 residues. With 7 bases removed from V and 3 bases from J, the gap between germline ends came to 12 bases. The CDR3 DNA is TGTGCCAGTACCCCAGGGAACTACTATGGCTACACCTTC. Translated, it gives CASTPGNYYGYTF.

The rearrangement uses TRBV5-1 and TRBJ2-2; 12 nucleotides match TRBD2. The CDR3 length is 16 residues. V shed 4 bases, J shed 4 bases, and the junction held 5 bases outside the gene matches. CDR1 is SGHRS, CDR2 YFSETQ, per germline. DNA for the CDR3: TGCGCCAGCAGCCGGACTAGCGGGAAGACCACCGGGGAGCTGTTTTTT. Amino acid sequence: CASSRTSGKTTGELFF. Supplemented by reference TRBV5-1 and TRBJ2-2, the full variable domain reads KAGVTQTPRYLIKTRGQQVTLSCSPISGHRSVSWYQQTPGQGLQFLFEYFSETQRNKGNFPGRFSGRQFSNSRSEMNVSTLELGDSALYLCASSRTSGKTTGELFFGEGSRLTVL.

The rearrangement joins TRBV18 to TRBJ2-2; 7 positions agree with TRBD2. Germline V CDR1 and CDR2: KGHSH, LQKENI. V shed 2 bases, J shed 7 bases, and the junction held 4 bases outside the gene matches. The CDR3 has 14 residues. CDR3 in DNA: TGTGCCAGCTCACCAGCAAGCGGGAACGGGGAGCTGTTTTTT. It is translated as CASSPASGNGELFF. Drawing the rest from reference TRBV18 and TRBJ2-2, the complete variable domain is NAGVMQNPRHLVRRRGQEARLRCSPMKGHSHVYWYRQLPEEGLKFMVYLQKENIIDESGMPKERFSAEFPKEGPSILRIQQVVRGDSAAYFCASSPASGNGELFFGEGSRLTVL.

This chain links TRBV6-4 with TRBJ1-1; 9 bases agree with TRBD1. CDR3 length: 14 residues. With V trimmed by 4 bases and J by 1 base, 1 base remained unmatched. Looked up from germline, CDR1 is MRHNA and CDR2 is SNTAGT. The CDR3 bases are TGTGCCAGCAGTGCGGGACAGGGGAACACTGAAGCTTTCTTT. It codes for CASSAGQGNTEAFF.

This clone was detected only a few times. The genes are TRBV4-2 and TRBJ2-2; 8 nucleotides align to TRBD2. Germline CDR1 LGHNA, CDR2 YNFKEQ. The V segment lost 4 bases and the J segment 4 bases; nucleotides outside the gene matches: 8. This CDR3 is 16 amino acids long. CDR3 coding DNA: TGTGCCAGCAGCCCCGGTAGCGGGGCGGGCACCGGGGAGCTGTTTTTT. The encoded protein is CASSPGSGAGTGELFF.

The V gene is TRBV5-1, the J gene TRBJ2-1, with TRBD2 identical over 8 bases. The CDR3 length is 14 residues. Germline assignment: CDR1 SGHRS and CDR2 YFSETQ. The V segment lost 1 base and the J segment 8 bases; nucleotides outside the gene matches: 5. The CDR3 nucleotides are TGCGCCAGCAGCTTGTCCGCGGGAGGCTATGAGCAGTTCTTC. Translated: CASSLSAGGYEQFF.

This clone has a handful of counts. The chain has TRBV5-1 and TRBJ2-1; 10 bases are shared with TRBD1. Losses at the gene ends were 4 bases for V and 7 bases for J; bases not matched to a gene: 8. Looked up from germline, CDR1 is SGHRS and CDR2 is YFSETQ. This CDR3 has 15 residues. CDR3 loop: CASSPRQGAGNEQFF. The CDR3 coding sequence is TGCGCCAGCAGCCCGAGACAGGGGGCGGGTAATGAGCAGTTCTTC.